This entry features one T cell receptor beta chain sequence. What it recognizes is unknown. With a J-beta primer mix and a sample-barcoded 5' primer, a second PCR ran 7 to 11 cycles. MiXCR, applied by TCRdb to the 5' RACE reads, yields one record per CDR3 protein. The data show 1.5 million to 2 million distinct CDR3 sequences, around half seen once. This sample was taken from a study of blood T cells in healthy people across ages. The CDR3 contains 16 residues. V gave up 4 bases and J gave up 7 bases, with 21 bases separating them. Germline V gene sequence: CDR1 SGDLS, CDR2 YYNGEE. Regarding the study as a whole: Donor CMV status, an unknown factor, possibly confounded changes in expanded clonotypes.

Sequenced material: blood. The V gene is TRBV9, the J gene TRBJ2-1; D uncertain. This sequence originates from a woman between 40 and 50 years old in good health. The CDR3 nucleotides read TGTGCCAGCAGCCCACCTGCAACTGGGCCGAGGAATGAGCAGTTCTTC. It codes for CASSPPATGPRNEQFF.